This passage covers 2 T cell receptor beta chains from one sample sequenced in a study of post-analysis software for immune sequencing data (dated by TCRdb to the mid-2010s). Points the paper makes about the study in general: Roughly 5 TRBV segments, including TRBV5-6, TRBV5-1 and TRBV20-1, were significantly more frequent in patients than controls.

No cognate antigen is known for these TCRs. Library method: PCR. Sequencing used an Illumina HiSeq 2500. To reduce PCR and sequencing biases, unique molecular identifiers were built into the TCR beta cDNA libraries. Using fastp at Q25 and MiXCR, TCRdb reprocessed the public reads and kept productive beta chains. CDR3 protein sequences are deduplicated, and each keeps its most common genes and DNA. The sample contains approximately 660,000 distinct CDR3 sequences, approximately 60% of them found a single time. Of the sample, 11% falls within the top ten clones. Sequenced material: blood. The receptors originated from a girl aged 2 to 9 with multiple sclerosis.

The chain joins TRBV7-2 to TRBJ2-1, with TRBD2 matching 10 bases. From germline, CDR1 is SGHTA and CDR2 FQGNSA. The V gene end was trimmed by 1 base and the J gene end by 7 bases; junction bases not matched to a gene: 7. The CDR3 loop spans 16 amino acids. For the CDR3, the DNA is TGTGCCAGCAGCTTAGAGCGAGCGGGGGGGCCAAATGAGCAGTTCTTC. Protein product: CASSLERAGGPNEQFF.

This clonotype came up once. Germline is not matched at one junction end, which may reflect a read error. J is TRBJ2-2 and V is TRBV5-1; perhaps D is TRBD1 or TRBD2 (5 bases each). Germline CDR1 and CDR2: SGHRS and YFSETQ. The length of the CDR3 is 15 residues. Here the CDR3 DNA reads TGCGCCAGCAGCTTGGAGGGACCCCCCGCCGGGGAGTTGTTTTTT. It specifies CASSLEGPPAGELFF.